The T cell receptor (beta chain) described here comes from a study of identical twins. One entry per CDR3 protein results from TCRdb running MiXCR on the 5' RACE reads. This repertoire shows 350,000 or so distinct CDR3 sequences, 9% to 15% found once; its top ten account for around 7.2%. This clonotype was detected only a few times. Its antigen remains unknown. General observations from the study: Sequences that were out-of-frame, alpha and twin-shared displayed an excess of low generation probability.

The data were also submitted as part of a second study, on yellow fever vaccine responses in identical twins.

Specimen: CD8+ T cells sorted from blood. The sequence was obtained from a woman aged 18-29 years in good health.

The CDR3 region is CATSSRGNEQFF. CDR3 nucleotide sequence: TGTGCCACCAGCAGTCGCGGCAATGAGCAGTTCTTC. The chain joins TRBV15 to TRBJ2-1; D is undetermined. The V end lost 3 bases, the J end lost 6 bases, and 6 bases lay between the germline ends. Germline CDR1 is LNHNV and CDR2 is YYDKDF (reference sequence). This CDR3 has 12 residues.